This T cell receptor (beta chain) is drawn from a study of T cells of healthy individuals. Germline loops: CDR1 SGHTA, CDR2 FQGNSA. CDR3 length equals 13 residues. V was trimmed by 7 bases and J by 4 bases, leaving 10 bases between them. TCRdb itself ran the 5' RACE reads through MiXCR, one entry per CDR3 protein. The data contain over 95,000 distinct CDR3 sequences, roughly a sixth of them singletons. This clonotype came up a few times. The sequence was obtained from a human donor in good health. The V gene is TRBV7-2, the J gene TRBJ2-2, with a possible D match to TRBD2 (5 bases). Here the CDR3 DNA reads TGTGCCAGCAATCACGGGGTCACCGGGGAGCTGTTTTTT. It is translated as CASNHGVTGELFF.